Each of the 27 T cell receptor beta chains below was sequenced from the same sample in a study of blood T cells in healthy people across ages. With a J-beta primer mix and a sample-barcoded 5' primer, a second PCR ran 7 to 11 cycles. MiXCR, applied by TCRdb to the 5' RACE reads, yields one record per CDR3 protein. The profile shows just under 550,000 distinct CDR3 sequences, more than 20% of them singletons. The sample was also linked to a second study, of T cells of mothers and their children.

Input material: blood. The receptors stem from a boy aged 10-17 years in good health.

On this clonotype: A much larger clone sits a single nucleotide away, making a read error possible. The conserved closing phenylalanine or tryptophan is absent in this CDR3, likely reflecting a read error. The J gene is TRBJ2-4, the V gene TRBV29-1; possible D gene TRBD2, 7 bases. The CDR3 totals 13 residues. The germline V gene encodes CDR1 SQVTM and CDR2 ANQGSEA. Trimming shortened V by 7 bases and J by 8 bases, and 18 bases separated the two germline ends. The CDR3 DNA follows: TGCAGCGCCTTCCGGGGGGCGGGGGACATTCAGTACTCC. It specifies CSAFRGAGDIQYS.

The chain has TRBV7-8 and TRBJ2-3, with TRBD2 matching 9 bases. J lost 5 bases, V lost 5 bases, and 14 bases had no gene match. The CDR3 extends over 17 amino acids. Germline-derived CDR1 and CDR2 are SGHVS and FQNEAQ. The CDR3 region has the DNA TGTGCCAGCAGCCCGCTTGGGCTAGCGGGGACCCAAGATACGCAGTATTTT. Amino acid sequence: CASSPLGLAGTQDTQYF. The complete variable domain, with remaining parts taken from reference TRBV7-8 and TRBJ2-3, reads GAGVSQSPRYKVAKRGQDVALRCDPISGHVSLFWYQQALGQGPEFLTYFQNEAQLDKSGLPSDRFFAERPEGSVSTLKIQRTQQEDSAVYLCASSPLGLAGTQDTQYFGPGTRLTVL.

This clonotype was counted only a few times. This rearrangement joins TRBV9 to TRBJ2-1; 7 nucleotides line up with TRBD2. V lost 0 bases and J lost 8; bases outside the gene matches: 8. Germline CDR1 reads SGDLS; CDR2 reads YYNGEE. This CDR3 contains 15 residues. This chain's CDR3 is CASSVVGGTRDEQFF. CDR3 DNA sequence: TGTGCCAGCAGCGTAGTCGGGGGGACCCGGGATGAGCAGTTCTTC.

This clonotype turned up a few times. This sequence joins TRBV27 and TRBJ2-1; tentative D call: TRBD1 (5 bases). This CDR3 is built from 14 residues. From germline, CDR1 is MNHEY and CDR2 SMNVEV (reference sequence). Trimming cost V 5 bases and J 3 bases, with 11 bases left between them. CDR3 amino acids: CASSLDMFYNEQFF. CDR3 DNA: TGTGCCAGCAGTCTGGACATGTTCTACAATGAGCAGTTCTTC.

This clonotype was recorded many times. The chain links TRBV29-1 to TRBJ2-5; TRBD2 aligns across 9 bases. In germline, CDR1 is SQVTM, CDR2 ANQGSEA. The V gene end was trimmed by 2 bases and the J gene end by 7 bases; junction bases not matched to a gene: 5. The CDR3 has 13 amino acids. The CDR3 spells CSVESAGGRTQYF. CDR3 nucleotide sequence: TGCAGCGTTGAATCAGCGGGGGGCCGGACCCAGTACTTC.

This clonotype has only a few counts. The chain links TRBV9 to TRBJ1-2; 7 nucleotides agree with TRBD1. This CDR3 has 17 residues. With 5 bases clipped from V and 7 bases from J, the junction kept 20 bases outside the gene matches. Germline V gives CDR1 SGDLS, CDR2 YYNGEE. The CDR3 DNA reads as TGTGCCAGCAGTGGGGGTCGGTTGAAGGGGGCGCGCGGTGGCTACACCTTC. The encoded protein is CASSGGRLKGARGGYTF. The variable domain in full, with the rest retrieved from reference TRBV9 and TRBJ1-2, is DSGVTQTPKHLITATGQRVTLRCSPRSGDLSVYWYQQSLDQGLQFLIQYYNGEERAKGNILERFSAQQFPDLHSELNLSSLELGDSALYFCASSGGRLKGARGGYTFGSGTRLTVV.

The CDR3 nucleotides are TGCAGTGCTCCCGGGGGGGGGACTACTGGCACAGATACGCAGTATTTT. Its protein is CSAPGGGTTGTDTQYF. This rearrangement joins TRBV20-1 to TRBJ2-3, with 8 bases identical to TRBD2. The CDR3 contains 16 residues. CDR1 DFQATT and CDR2 SNEGSKA come from the germline V gene (reference sequence). Unmatched junction bases numbered 11, after V lost 5 bases and J lost 1 base.

This clonotype has more than one count but fewer than ten. This chain joins TRBV7-9 and TRBJ1-1, with a possible D match to TRBD1 (6 bases). Germline CDR1 reads SEHNR; CDR2 reads FQNEAQ (reference sequence). The CDR3 is 16 amino acids. With 6 bases removed from V and 0 bases from J, the gap between germline ends came to 17 bases. The DNA of the CDR3 is TGTGCCAGCAGACACGAGCCCCAGGGGATGAACACTGAAGCTTTCTTT. It yields the protein CASRHEPQGMNTEAFF. The full variable domain, its missing parts supplied by reference TRBV7-9 and TRBJ1-1, is DTGVSQNPRHKITKRGQNVTFRCDPISEHNRLYWYRQTLGQGPEFLTYFQNEAQLEKSRLLSDRFSAERPKGSFSTLEIQRTEQGDSAMYLCASRHEPQGMNTEAFFGQGTRLTVV.

This chain joins TRBV20-1 and TRBJ2-1; 8 bases map to TRBD2. Germline V CDR1 and CDR2: DFQATT, SNEGSKA (reference sequence). CDR3 length equals 15 residues. V lost 5 bases to trimming and J lost 0 bases; unmatched junction nucleotides: 6. The CDR3 protein is CSAESGTSSYNEQFF. CDR3 DNA sequence: TGCAGTGCTGAGTCCGGGACTAGCTCCTACAATGAGCAGTTCTTC.

This clonotype has only a few counts. The chain joins TRBV20-1 to TRBJ2-3, with D unresolved. From germline, CDR1 is DFQATT and CDR2 SNEGSKA (reference sequence). CDR3 length equals 12 residues. The V gene lost 7 bases and the J gene lost 0 bases, with 8 bases spanning the gap. Here the CDR3 DNA reads TGCAGTGTTTTAGGTAGCACAGATACGCAGTATTTT. Encoded protein: CSVLGSTDTQYF.

The V gene is TRBV20-1, the J gene TRBJ2-1; the match to TRBD2 covers 9 bases. Germline V CDR1 and CDR2: DFQATT, SNEGSKA (reference sequence). J was trimmed by 7 bases and V by 6 bases; bases with no gene match: 7. The CDR3 has 13 amino acids. The CDR3 coding sequence is TGCAGTGCCACCTCGGGACTAGCAAATGAGCAGTTCTTC. Its protein is CSATSGLANEQFF.

This clonotype came up a few times. This chain links TRBV7-9 with TRBJ2-7; 8 bases map to TRBD1. The CDR3 has 16 residues. Germline V gives CDR1 SEHNR, CDR2 FQNEAQ (reference sequence). J was trimmed by 4 bases and V by 5 bases; bases with no gene match: 13. For the CDR3, the DNA is TGTGCCAGCAGCCCAGGAGGACAGGGAGCTCGGTACGAGCAGTACTTC. This encodes CASSPGGQGARYEQYF.

This clonotype has a count of ten or more. The V and J genes are TRBV20-1 and TRBJ2-3; weak D call: TRBD2 (5 bases). This CDR3 is 13 amino acids long. V was pared by 0 bases and J by 2 bases, with 6 bases between. Germline values: CDR1 DFQATT, CDR2 SNEGSKA (reference sequence). The CDR3: CSARDGVTDTQYF. As DNA, the CDR3 is TGCAGTGCTAGAGACGGGGTCACAGATACGCAGTATTTT.

V usage is TRBV6-5 and J usage is TRBJ1-2; no firm D call. V was cut by 6 bases and J by 1 base, with 9 bases left in between. CDR1 is MNHEY and CDR2 is SVGAGI in the germline V gene. The CDR3 runs 13 residues. In nucleotides, the CDR3 is TGTGCCAGCAGACGAGGGATTAACTATGGCTACACCTTC. The encoded protein is CASRRGINYGYTF.

The genes are TRBV7-9 and TRBJ1-6, with D possibly matching TRBD1 (6 bases). The CDR3 totals 13 residues. Germline loops: CDR1 SEHNR, CDR2 FQNEAQ (reference sequence). The V and J ends lost 5 bases and 9 bases respectively, with 11 bases between them. The CDR3 bases are TGTGCCAGCAGCGGTAACAGGGCTTCACCCCTCCACTTT. This translates into CASSGNRASPLHF.

Points on this clonotype: A much more abundant neighbour one base away suggests this may be a read error. Likely a read error: the CDR3 ends without its conserved phenylalanine or tryptophan. The V call is TRBV28, the J call TRBJ2-5, with D perhaps TRBD1 or TRBD2 (6 bases each). The J call is uncertain, as TRBJ2-1 better fits the DNA end. Germline V CDR1 and CDR2: MDHEN, SYDVKM. The CDR3 runs to 15 residues. CDR3 protein: CASSGFEGGKNEQFL. The CDR3 DNA follows: TGTGCCAGCAGTGGATTCGAGGGGGGAAAGAATGAGCAGTTCCTC.

This clonotype was counted between two and nine times. The rearrangement joins TRBV28 to TRBJ2-5; D is unresolved. With the DNA end fitting TRBJ2-7 better, the J assignment may be wrong. Per germline, CDR1 MDHEN and CDR2 SYDVKM. This CDR3 has 13 residues. Written as DNA, the CDR3 is TGTGCCAGCAGCATCTTTCACCCCTACGAGCAGTACTTC. Its protein is CASSIFHPYEQYF.

This clonotype was counted a single time. CDR3 in DNA: TGTGCCAGCAGCGTAGAAAGTCGTAGCACAGATACGCAGTATTTT. It specifies CASSVESRSTDTQYF. The rearrangement links TRBV9 to TRBJ2-3; D uncertain. Germline CDR1 and CDR2: SGDLS and YYNGEE. V was shortened by 0 bases and J by 0 bases, with 8 bases between the two germline ends. The CDR3 extends over 15 amino acids.

Only a few counts were recorded for this clonotype. This chain links TRBV12-3 or TRBV12-4 with TRBJ2-7; D uncertain. V was clipped by 4 bases and J by 3 bases, with 16 bases between them. This CDR3 comprises 15 residues. The CDR3: CASSSLRSGYYEQYF. The CDR3 DNA sequence: TGTGCCAGCAGTTCCCTTCGATCTGGGTACTACGAGCAGTACTTC.

The chain links TRBV12-3 or TRBV12-4 to TRBJ2-4, with D unresolved. Trimming pared 1 base from V and 8 bases from J, leaving 12 bases between. CDR3 size: 14 residues. The CDR3 nucleotides are TGTGCCAGCAGTTTAGATCAGCGCCAATACATTCAGTACTTC. This sequence encodes CASSLDQRQYIQYF.

This clonotype came up once. The chain carries TRBV11-2 and TRBJ2-5; possibly TRBD2 for D (6 bases). CDR3 size: 12 residues. Trimming took off 8 bases at V and 4 bases at J, with 11 bases between the two ends. Germline values: CDR1 SGHAT, CDR2 FQNNGV. CDR3 nucleotides: TGTGCCAGCGGCCGGGGGTCAGAGACCCAGTACTTC. This codes for CASGRGSETQYF. The full variable domain, its missing parts supplied by reference TRBV11-2 and TRBJ2-5, is EAGVAQSPRYKIIEKRQSVAFWCNPISGHATLYWYQQILGQGPKLLIQFQNNGVVDDSQLPKDRFSAERLKGVDSTLKIQPAKLEDSAVYLCASGRGSETQYFGPGTRLLVL.

The rearrangement joins TRBV10-3 to TRBJ2-5; D is undetermined. The germline V and J ends were trimmed by 3 bases and 1 base, with 6 bases remaining between them. The CDR3 is 13 amino acids. Per the germline V gene, CDR1 is ENHRY and CDR2 is SYGVKD. The CDR3: CAISEGPQETQYF. The CDR3 nucleotides are TGTGCCATCAGTGAAGGGCCCCAAGAGACCCAGTACTTC.

The chain recombines TRBV12-3 or TRBV12-4 with TRBJ1-2, with 9 positions matching TRBD1. CDR3 length equals 15 residues. V was pared by 4 bases and J by 1 base, with 4 bases of the junction left unmatched. CDR3 loop: CASSSWTGVNYGYTF. Written as DNA, the CDR3 is TGTGCCAGCAGTTCTTGGACAGGGGTTAACTATGGCTACACCTTC.

As regards this clonotype: A junction boundary mismatches the germline segment, possibly from a read error. The chain employs TRBV12-3 or TRBV12-4 and TRBJ1-6; 10 bases map to TRBD1. The CDR3 spans 17 residues. Written as DNA, the CDR3 is TGTGCCAGCAGTTTAGCAGGGACAGGGGACTATTATTCACCCCTCCACTTT. As protein: CASSLAGTGDYYSPLHF.

This clonotype was counted only a few times. The V and J genes are TRBV7-3 and TRBJ2-3, with TRBD2 matching 8 bases. The CDR3 is 16 residues long. The junction had 8 bases not matched to a gene; V was cut back by 4 bases and J by 2 bases. The V gene's germline CDR1 is SGHTA and CDR2 FQGTGA. The CDR3 nucleotides read TGTGCCAGCAGCTCTTCCGGGACTAGGTTCACAGATACGCAGTATTTT. It yields the protein CASSSSGTRFTDTQYF.

This clonotype showed up just a few times. The gene calls are TRBV20-1 and TRBJ2-2, with 13 bases that match TRBD2. V shed 5 bases, J shed 5 bases, and the junction held 5 bases outside the gene matches. From germline, CDR1 is DFQATT and CDR2 SNEGSKA (reference sequence). The CDR3 totals 15 residues. CDR3 nucleotides: TGCAGTGCTTCCTGGGGACTAGCGGGGACCGGGGAGCTGTTTTTT. This codes for CSASWGLAGTGELFF.

This sequence joins TRBV6-5 and TRBJ1-2; possible D gene TRBD1, 6 bases. The CDR3 spans 16 residues. The V and J ends lost 0 bases and 4 bases respectively, with 15 bases between them. Germline V gene lookup returns CDR1 MNHEY and CDR2 SVGAGI. The CDR3 loop reads CASSYSGGGAGYGYTF. As DNA, the CDR3 is TGTGCCAGCAGTTACTCTGGGGGGGGCGCCGGCTATGGCTACACCTTC.